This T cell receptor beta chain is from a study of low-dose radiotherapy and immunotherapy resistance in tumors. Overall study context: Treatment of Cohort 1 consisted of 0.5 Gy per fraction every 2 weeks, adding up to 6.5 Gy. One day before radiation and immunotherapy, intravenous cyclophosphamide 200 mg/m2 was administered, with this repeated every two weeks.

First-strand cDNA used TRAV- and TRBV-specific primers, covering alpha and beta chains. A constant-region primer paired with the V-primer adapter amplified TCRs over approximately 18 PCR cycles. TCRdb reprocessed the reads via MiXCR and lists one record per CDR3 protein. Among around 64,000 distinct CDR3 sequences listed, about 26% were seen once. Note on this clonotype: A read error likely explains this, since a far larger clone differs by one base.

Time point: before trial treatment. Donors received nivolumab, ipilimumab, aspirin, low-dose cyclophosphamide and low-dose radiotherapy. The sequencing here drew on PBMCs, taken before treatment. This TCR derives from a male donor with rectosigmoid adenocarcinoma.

CDR3 loop: CASSQGMAGQSYEQFF. DNA for the CDR3: TGCGCCAGCAGCCAGGGGATGGCCGGGCAATCCTACGAGCAGTTCTTC. The rearrangement uses TRBV4-1 and TRBJ2-1; the D is unclear. The V gene's germline CDR1 is MGHRA and CDR2 YSYEKL. The CDR3 totals 16 residues. V was shortened by 3 bases and J by 10 bases, with 22 bases between the two germline ends.